This T cell receptor (beta chain) was obtained from a study of cytomegalovirus exposure and HLA in healthy donors (dated by TCRdb to between 2016 and 2019). Study-level background: An earlier analysis of about 530 of the donors reported 276 Gb of sequence data and 117 million unique TCR beta sequences obtained from about 200 million T cells. Donor age, sex, ethnicity and CMV serostatus were compiled alongside the repertoire data. The study aimed to test whether cataloging public T cell receptors could reveal signatures of past pathogen exposure. The study used immunosequencing to profile the T cell repertoires of approximately 650 subjects and linked those repertoires to cytomegalovirus serostatus. The number of donors typed differed by locus, with roughly 620-630 for A, B, C, DRB1 and DQB1, 522 for DQA1, nearly 610 for DPA1, and around 460 for DPB1. Besides the first cohort of more than 650 subjects, a separate validation cohort made up of 90 to 150 different subjects was used. On average, 235,054 unique TCR beta nucleotide sequences were sequenced per donor among some 430 genotyped donors of the cohort, with roughly 18% of those sequences being non-productive. A later analysis re-analyzed previously published TCR beta repertoires from several hundred donors and added high-resolution HLA genotyping to study TCR occurrence patterns. Genome-wide SNP genotypes for about 65% of the 666 donors were used in a later genetic analysis, which treated that subset as a discovery cohort. Rather than using new phenotypic data, the later analysis identified candidate immune exposures from TCR beta sequences and from how often those sequences occurred across donors. Of the 300 to 450 genotyped donors, 75% to 85% were placed in the genetic ancestry cluster associated with self-reported Caucasian donors. All discovery cohort repertoires had been generated on a single sequencing platform. An earlier analysis of 587 of the donors applied high-throughput TCR beta sequencing to assess whether each TCR beta V gene segment acted as functional or pseudogenic. To predict cytomegalovirus infection status, the study brought together high-throughput TCR immunosequencing, statistical association of individual TCRs with disease status, and machine learning. Roughly five DR-DQ haplotypes were handled as single units for association and clustering, since linkage in the cohort was strong. About 300 gigabases of sequencing data and tens of millions of unique TCR sequences were included in an early release covering roughly 700 HLA-typed donors. Class I and class II HLA loci were covered by the typing at four-digit resolution.

In this sample, this clone turned up once. This clone's antigen is unknown. Nothing much larger sits one base from this clone, and base qualities are not available. The cohort was made up of roughly 670 healthy bone marrow donors. At the time of sampling, all cohort members were nominally healthy, though unrecorded immune exposures were likely present. The donor was CMV seropositive and was included in the group of 250 to 350 seropositive cohort members. A peripheral blood sample was provided by each donor, and peripheral blood mononuclear cells were used for TCR beta sequencing. Genomic DNA was extracted from the blood cell samples with the Qiagen DNeasy Blood Extraction Kit. Library preparation used the immunoSEQ multiplex PCR assay. For the multiplex PCR, a mixture combining 60 forward primers for TCR Vbeta segments and 13 reverse primers for TCR Jbeta segments was used. A multiplex PCR assay on genomic DNA amplified the CDR3 region of rearranged TCR beta genes. Amplified TCR beta libraries were sequenced as 87-base-pair reads on the Illumina HiSeq System. The paper's data handling went like this. Across the roughly 640 repertoires, a later analysis counted tens of millions of unique TCR beta chains, some 11 million of which were shared by at least two donors. Raw reads were error-corrected and collapsed into unique sequences by a nearest-neighbor algorithm in which closely related sequences were merged to remove PCR and sequencing errors. CDR3 sequences were aligned to IMGT reference sequences to assign V, D and J gene segments. Each retained sequence needed at least a six-nucleotide match to both a V gene segment and a J gene segment. Rearrangements were classified as productive when the CDR3 lacked stop codons and remained in frame with V and J, and all other rearrangements were classified as non-productive. CDR3 was defined according to IMGT convention as the region running from the second conserved V-encoded cysteine to the conserved J-encoded phenylalanine. Sequences without an unambiguous match to a single V gene segment were excluded from the earlier analysis of a few hundred of the donors. An earlier analysis of approximately 590 of the donors classified V segments as functional when productive rearrangements were above 56.7% and as segregating when the standard deviation between donors was above 5%. To diagnose cytomegalovirus status from the catalog of TCR beta chain sequences, a statistical classification framework was built. V and J gene assignment, in a later analysis, came from comparing TCR nucleotide sequences with IMGT/GENE-DB human TR gene sequences. Using the TCRdist pipeline, a later analysis assigned CDR3 sequences along with most-parsimonious VDJ recombination scenarios. In a later analysis, each TCR beta chain was defined by its CDR3 amino acid sequence together with its V-gene family, and reads lacking a unique V-gene family were excluded. To address suspected cross-contamination and a sequencing artifact, a later analysis removed roughly 580 highly shared, low-generation-probability nucleotide sequences. A later analysis calculated a clonal expansion index for each public chain from normalized within-repertoire ranks of inferred template counts. In a later analysis, generation probabilities were computed with a VDJ recombination model fitted to out-of-frame rearrangements, and the resulting probabilities were checked against IGoR. Hypergeometric tests were used in a later analysis to score TCR-TCR, TCR-HLA and TCR-CMV co-occurrence, with a repertoire-size bias correction applied to the TCR pairs. To estimate false discovery rates, a later analysis permuted the HLA or CMV assignments 20 times. In a later analysis, co-occurring TCRs were grouped using DBSCAN, with TCRdist sequence similarity added in when clustering inside HLA-allele-positive subsets. Repertoires with fewer than 30,000 or more than 120,000 public chains, plus five repertoires with anomalous nucleotide sharing, were excluded from co-occurrence clustering. Entries here come from immuneACCESS through TCRdb and include only in-frame sequences with V and J called. Some clones fail to appear in such tables; in the studies checked, an unresolved V gene covers under half of the shortfall, and the cause of the remainder is unknown. V, J and clone size reflect that table, while D and trimming were determined from the DNA. The sample records under 200,000 clones, approximately 77% of which are singletons. Roughly 2% of the sample is held by the ten biggest clonotypes.

Based on the germline V gene, the CDR1 and CDR2 sequences are WSHSY and SAAADI. V has 5 bases trimmed and J has 4 bases trimmed; junction bases matching no gene number 2. Including cysteine and phenylalanine, the CDR3 has 13 amino acids. The DNA shown is the 39-base CDR3, in frame from base 1. The study at large found these results: An earlier analysis of approximately 500 of the donors showed that most TCR beta V segments appeared in productive rearrangements either about 87% or about 30% of the time, which broadly matched IMGT annotations. In vitro tests confirmed that a few of the cytomegalovirus-associated TCR beta chains recognize cytomegalovirus antigens. According to a later analysis, TCR association rates differed among HLA loci, with DRB1 alleles showing the most associated TCRs and HLA-C alleles showing the fewest. Assigning TCR associations to individual alleles was difficult when HLA alleles, especially DR and DQ, strongly co-occurred. Roughly 17 rarely observed V segments, including chromosome 9 orphons, were excluded from the earlier analysis of several hundred of the donors because counts were too low. Some IMGT-functional V segments, including TRBV6-2 and TRBV6-3, could not be told apart with the 87-base-pair reads, so those segments were excluded. Immune exposure information for the cohort was limited to CMV serostatus. Because HLA typing was missing for some donors at each locus, association tests included only the typed subset. A later analysis found that HLA-associated TCR beta chains were more clonally expanded and had lower generation probabilities than equally common non-associated chains. In a later analysis, some 18,000 TCR beta sequences were associated with specific HLA alleles at a false discovery rate of 0.05. The authors suggested that the approach could potentially be extended to other disease states and immunological phenotypes. A later genetic analysis reported fewer N-insertions in productive TCRs among donors in an Asian-associated ancestry cluster than the roughly 700-donor mean. A cluster of highly shared sequence variants was judged likely to be a technical artifact of the sequencing pipeline. Most CMV-associated TCR beta chains appeared to be HLA-restricted in a later analysis, and the HLA associations seemed to be driven largely by CMV exposure. A total of fewer than 200 TCR beta chains were listed by the study as associated with cytomegalovirus. Correlated functional status among segregating V segments might reflect linkage disequilibrium, but an unknown experimental factor could not be ruled out. A further reported finding was that TCR beta sequences accurately predicted the HLA-A and HLA-B alleles for most subjects in the first cohort. An association between a missense DCLRE1C variant and V-gene and J-gene trimming of TCR beta chains was found in a later genetic analysis and replicated in an independent cohort. Most TCR sequences were observed very rarely across donors, whereas some public TCRs were present in many individuals. The classifier was reported to diagnose cytomegalovirus status with high specificity and sensitivity in both the original and validation cohorts. According to a later analysis, parvovirus B19, influenza, CMV and Epstein-Barr virus appeared linked to several top co-occurrence clusters. The presence/absence analyses assumed that sequencing depth was roughly uniform across donors, and that assumption may not be true. In this cohort, only TCR beta chains were sequenced, and detectable features were limited by the absence of alpha or paired-chain data.

The receptor was derived from a man between 50 and 59 years old in good health and CMV-seropositive. The sequenced sample was PBMCs. Here the chain combines TRBV10-2 and TRBJ2-7, with TRBD2 matching 10 junction bases. The CDR3 region reads CASSPSGGYEQYF. The nucleotide sequence is given as TGCGCCAGCAGTCCTAGCGGGGGATACGAGCAGTACTTC.